This TCR beta chain was captured by sequencing in a study of blood T cell repertoires in COVID-19. Overall study: Italy, Spain and the United States were the sources of the convalescent and acute COVID-19 samples. Sources were T cells, B-cell-depleted T cells, or PBMCs; the material itself was cDNA or gDNA.

In the study's own analysis: Nucleated cell counts were estimated from reference gene primer amplification. Profiling relied on immunoSEQ multiplex PCR, and the TCRdb table lists in-frame clones only, not all of them. V, J and clone size reflect that table, while D and trimming were determined from the DNA. The sample includes about 190,000 clones, approximately 79% of them seen just once. Germline V CDR1 and CDR2: LGHDT, YNNKEL (reference sequence). V dropped 1 base and J dropped 5 bases, with 9 bases sitting between them. This CDR3 has 13 residues. The sequenced sample consisted of peripheral blood. This receptor was identified in a man aged 50-60 years who had recovered from COVID-19. This chain links TRBV3-1 (or the pseudogene TRBV3-2) with TRBJ2-7, with no clear D. The CDR3 DNA reads as TGTGCCAGCAGCCAAGCGCAAGGAGACGAGCAGTACTTC. This sequence encodes CASSQAQGDEQYF.